Each of the 25 T cell receptor beta chains below was sequenced from the same sample in a study of Ad26.COV2.S vaccination and SARS-CoV-2 variants. Clones were sequenced by immunoSEQ multiplex PCR, and TCRdb holds only the in-frame ones, with some missing. The profile shows around 340,000 clones, more than 85% of them singletons. Treatment noted: 19 received Ad26.COV2.S at low or high dose, single or two shots; roughly five received placebo; per-sample allocation not given. Repertoires come from day 63 after the first vaccine or placebo injection. The material sequenced was peripheral blood, taken in a trial of Ad26.COV2.S vaccine versus placebo. The receptors shown here come from a person aged 18-60 years who received the Ad26.COV2.S COVID-19 vaccine or a placebo.

The chain couples TRBV29-1 to TRBJ2-1; D remains unclear. The ends were cut back, 7 bases at V and 5 bases at J, with 9 bases in the middle. This CDR3 contains 11 residues. Germline CDR1 SQVTM, CDR2 ANQGSEA. In DNA form, the CDR3 reads TGCAGCGCCGCCATGGACAATGAGCAGTTCTTC. It specifies CSAAMDNEQFF.

V and J are TRBV5-1 and TRBJ2-7; tentative D call: TRBD2 (7 bases). The CDR3 has 14 residues. Germline values: CDR1 SGHRS, CDR2 YFSETQ. V was pared by 4 bases and J by 4 bases, with 15 bases between. CDR3 nucleotides: TGCGCCAGCAGCATCGAGGGGGAGGGTTACGAGCAGTACTTC. Protein sequence: CASSIEGEGYEQYF.

The chain has TRBV5-6 and TRBJ1-5; D might be TRBD1 (6 bases). V was shortened by 0 bases and J by 6 bases, with 10 bases between the two germline ends. The germline CDR1 and CDR2 sequences are SGHDT and YYEEEE. This CDR3 is 14 amino acids long. The CDR3 DNA is TGTGCCAGCAGCTTGGGCGCAGGGGTTCAGCCCCAGCATTTT. Translation gives CASSLGAGVQPQHF.

The V gene is TRBV7-2, the J gene TRBJ2-3; D may correspond to TRBD1 or TRBD2 (5 bases each). The length of the CDR3 is 19 residues. V was shortened by 2 bases and J by 4 bases, with 25 bases between the two germline ends. The V gene's germline CDR1 is SGHTA and CDR2 FQGNSA. For the CDR3, the DNA is TGTGCCAGCAGCTTAAATGGGAGACCGAGGGGCGTGAGGTCAGATACGCAGTATTTT. Its translation: CASSLNGRPRGVRSDTQYF.

V is TRBV18 and J is TRBJ2-1; 9 bases are a match to TRBD2. With V trimmed by 1 base and J by 8 bases, 6 bases remained unmatched. CDR3 length equals 15 residues. The germline CDR1 and CDR2 sequences are KGHSH and LQKENI. As DNA, the CDR3 is TGTGCCAGCTCACCACGCGTAGGCGGGGGGGATGAGCAGTTCTTC. Amino acids: CASSPRVGGGDEQFF.

The chain links TRBV25-1 to TRBJ2-7; 8 nucleotides agree with TRBD1. With V trimmed by 8 bases and J by 2 bases, 5 bases remained unmatched. The CDR3 length is 13 residues. Germline V gene lookup returns CDR1 MGHDK and CDR2 SYGVNS. CDR3 coding DNA: TGTGCCAGCCGGGAGACAGGGGCCTACGAGCAGTACTTC. Its protein product is CASRETGAYEQYF.

The J gene is TRBJ2-7, the V gene TRBV9; 7 bases align to TRBD2. This CDR3 contains 15 residues. The germline V gene has CDR1 SGDLS and CDR2 YYNGEE. V was pared by 0 bases and J by 9 bases, with 12 bases of the junction left unmatched. This CDR3 reads CASSVGDGGYVGQYF. Written as DNA, the CDR3 is TGTGCCAGCAGCGTAGGGGACGGGGGGTACGTCGGGCAGTACTTC.

The gene calls are TRBV30 and TRBJ1-1; 8 bases match TRBD1. Unmatched junction bases numbered 5, after V lost 1 base and J lost 7 bases. The CDR3 spans 13 residues. Germline CDR1 reads GTSNPN; CDR2 reads SVGIG (reference sequence). CDR3 loop: CAWSADRGVEAFF. DNA of the CDR3: TGTGCCTGGAGTGCAGACAGGGGAGTTGAAGCTTTCTTT.

The V and J genes are TRBV18 and TRBJ2-1; D ambiguous. This CDR3 is 19 amino acids long. Trimming took off 3 bases at V and 0 bases at J, with 21 bases between the two ends. Germline V gives CDR1 KGHSH, CDR2 LQKENI. The CDR3, as DNA: TGTGCCAGCTCACCCAGCAAGCCGAAACTGGGCAGCTCCTACAATGAGCAGTTCTTC. This translates into CASSPSKPKLGSSYNEQFF.

The V gene is TRBV7-2, the J gene TRBJ1-4; TRBD1 aligns across 8 bases. Germline V CDR1 and CDR2: SGHTA, FQGNSA. Losses at the gene ends were 4 bases for V and 6 bases for J; bases not matched to a gene: 1. The CDR3 has 13 amino acids. The CDR3 spells CASSSDRDEKLFF. The DNA for the CDR3 is TGTGCCAGCAGCTCGGACAGGGATGAAAAACTGTTTTTT.

The chain has TRBV6-5 and TRBJ1-5; 8 nucleotides agree with TRBD1. Trimming cost V 11 bases and J 1 base; bases outside gene matches: 4. This CDR3 has 13 amino acids. Germline V CDR1 and CDR2: MNHEY, SVGAGI. The chain's CDR3 is CAVRTGSNQPQHF. CDR3 sequence (DNA): TGTGCCGTCAGGACAGGGAGCAATCAGCCCCAGCATTTT.

Only one count was recorded for this clone. V is TRBV3-1 (or the pseudogene TRBV3-2) and J is TRBJ2-1; the D gene is possibly TRBD2 (6 bases). The germline V gene has CDR1 LGHDT and CDR2 YNNKEL (reference sequence). The germline V and J ends were trimmed by 6 bases and 0 bases, with 15 bases remaining between them. The CDR3 has 16 amino acids. The CDR3 region has the DNA TGTGCCAGCAGTCAATACCGGACTATCTCCTACAATGAGCAGTTCTTC. Encoded protein: CASSQYRTISYNEQFF.

The rearrangement uses TRBV7-2 and TRBJ2-3, with a possible D match to TRBD1 (5 bases). Trimming cost V 3 bases and J 3 bases, with 10 bases left between them. CDR3 length: 14 residues. CDR1 is SGHTA and CDR2 is FQGNSA in the germline V gene. The DNA for the CDR3 is TGTGCCAGCAGCTTTGACAGCGAAACAGATACGCAGTATTTT. Protein: CASSFDSETDTQYF.

The CDR3 sequence is CASSQPVIENEQFF. The DNA of the CDR3 is TGTGCCAGCAGTCAACCCGTCATTGAGAATGAGCAGTTCTTC. V is TRBV28 and J is TRBJ2-1; D not resolved. V dropped 5 bases and J dropped 7 bases, with 15 bases sitting between them. Germline V gives CDR1 MDHEN, CDR2 SYDVKM. This CDR3 comprises 14 residues.

The rearrangement joins TRBV30 to TRBJ2-5, with 9 bases fitting TRBD1. Germline CDR1 and CDR2: GTSNPN and SVGIG (reference sequence). V was clipped by 5 bases and J by 7 bases; unmatched bases: 11. CDR3 size: 14 residues. For the CDR3, the DNA is TGTGCCTGGGGGCCGGGGACAGGGCGTGGGACCCAGTACTTC. The encoded protein is CAWGPGTGRGTQYF.

Of note for this clone: The sample contains more than one DNA sequence encoding this CDR3. The rearrangement joins TRBV11-3 to TRBJ1-6, with no clear D. The CDR3 has 13 residues. Trimming cost V 1 base and J 8 bases, with 6 bases left between them. Germline CDR1 and CDR2: SGHNT and YENEEA. In DNA form, the CDR3 reads TGTGCCAGCAGCTTAGGGCCGGATTCACCCCTCCACTTT. This codes for CASSLGPDSPLHF.

J is TRBJ2-7 and V is TRBV5-5; D unclear. Germline CDR1 reads SGHKS; CDR2 reads YYEKEE (reference sequence). The CDR3 loop spans 14 amino acids. Deletions cut 4 bases from V and 2 bases from J, with 13 bases between. The CDR3 nucleotides read TGTGCCAGCAGCCTCTCCGTCCCCACCTACGAGCAGTACTTC. As protein: CASSLSVPTYEQYF.

This chain joins TRBV7-9 and TRBJ2-1; a weak D match, TRBD2 (7 bases). V was shortened by 4 bases and J by 7 bases, with 14 bases between the two germline ends. The length of the CDR3 is 14 residues. The germline V gene encodes CDR1 SEHNR and CDR2 FQNEAQ (reference sequence). CDR3 bases: TGTGCCAGCAGCTCGGGGGGCTTTCAGAATGAGCAGTTCTTC. This sequence encodes CASSSGGFQNEQFF.

The rearrangement uses TRBV2 and TRBJ1-2; 10 positions agree with TRBD1. The CDR3 has 14 residues. V lost 7 bases and J lost 4; bases outside the gene matches: 6. CDR1 and CDR2 from the germline V gene are SNHLY and FYNNEI. CDR3 DNA sequence: TGTGCCAGCAACGGACAGGGGGTTAGCTATGGCTACACCTTC. Amino acids: CASNGQGVSYGYTF.

This clone showed up just once. The rearrangement links TRBV20-1 to TRBJ2-5; tentatively, D is TRBD1 (6 bases). Germline V gene lookup returns CDR1 DFQATT and CDR2 SNEGSKA (reference sequence). V was pared by 3 bases and J by 5 bases, with 13 bases between. The CDR3 has 13 amino acids. CDR3 DNA: TGCAGTGCTAGTGTCAGGGGTCCTGAGACCCAGTACTTC. It yields the protein CSASVRGPETQYF.

The V call is TRBV6-5, the J call TRBJ2-2; TRBD2 matches at 8 bases. The CDR3 is 15 amino acids. Germline lookup yields CDR1 MNHEY and CDR2 SVGAGI. V shed 5 bases, J shed 4 bases, and the junction held 6 bases outside the gene matches. CDR3 bases: TGTGCCAGCAGTAAGTTAGCGGGAAGCACCGGGGAGCTGTTTTTT. Encoded protein: CASSKLAGSTGELFF.

Here the CDR3 reads CASSTDLAGGFNEQFF. The CDR3 nucleotides are TGTGCCAGCAGCACGGACTTAGCGGGGGGCTTCAATGAGCAGTTCTTC. This sequence joins TRBV3-1 (or the pseudogene TRBV3-2) and TRBJ2-1, with TRBD2 matching 10 bases. V trimming: 5 bases; J trimming: 6 bases; junction bases outside the gene matches: 10. Germline V gene lookup returns CDR1 LGHDT and CDR2 YNNKEL (reference sequence). This CDR3 region has 16 residues.

The chain joins TRBV25-1 to TRBJ2-5, with a possible D match to TRBD2 (6 bases). Germline CDR1 reads MGHDK; CDR2 reads SYGVNS. This CDR3 region has 17 residues. V was shortened by 3 bases and J by 5 bases, with 22 bases between the two germline ends. CDR3 in amino acids: CASSDVREPGVQETQYF. CDR3 in DNA: TGTGCCAGCAGTGACGTACGAGAGCCGGGGGTACAGGAGACCCAGTACTTC.

V is TRBV27 and J is TRBJ1-1, with D maybe TRBD1 (5 bases). The CDR3 is made up of 12 amino acids. From germline, CDR1 is MNHEY and CDR2 SMNVEV (reference sequence). Trimming pared 3 bases from V and 8 bases from J, leaving 10 bases between. The CDR3 loop is CASSFTGTEAFF. In DNA form, the CDR3 reads TGTGCCAGCAGTTTTACCGGGACCGAAGCTTTCTTT.

J is TRBJ2-7 and V is TRBV30; weak D call: TRBD2 (6 bases). V dropped 1 base and J dropped 4 bases, with 17 bases sitting between them. The CDR3 consists of 15 residues. Germline CDR1 reads GTSNPN; CDR2 reads SVGIG (reference sequence). This chain's CDR3 is CAWSALRTGVYEQYF. The CDR3 bases are TGTGCCTGGAGTGCCTTGAGGACGGGGGTTTACGAGCAGTACTTC.